A selection of T cell receptor beta chains follows, all from one sample in a study of identical twins. TCRdb processed the 5' RACE reads anew with MiXCR; each CDR3 protein has one entry. The profile shows hundreds of thousands of distinct CDR3 sequences, 15% to 20% of them singletons. These data were also filed under a second study, of T cells expressing NK-cell markers.

Sequences were obtained from PBMCs. These receptors were collected from a woman aged 18-35 years in good health. Each CDR3 is given with its conserved first and last residue. D genes are given only for firm matches. Expanded clones get a size class; other rows say once, few or many, or leave the size out.

d_call j_call clone_size v_call cdr3_nt cdr3_aa
. TRBJ2-5 many TRBV20-1 TGCAGTGCTCCTCTGAGGCCCAGTTCGGAAGAGACCCAGTACTTC CSAPLRPSSEETQYF
. TRBJ2-7 few TRBV9 TGTGCCAGCAGCGTAGAAGGAAGAGGAGTCAACGAGCAGTACTTC CASSVEGRGVNEQYF
TRBD1 TRBJ1-5 few TRBV12-3/TRBV12-4 TGTGCCAGCAGACCGGGACAGGGGGAGCCCCAGCATTTT CASRPGQGEPQHF
TRBD2 TRBJ2-3 many TRBV20-1 TGCAGTGCTATTCCGGGGGGTGCAGATACGCAGTATTTT CSAIPGGADTQYF
. TRBJ2-7 . TRBV19 TGTGCCAGTAGTATTTCCGCCCGACAGCACTACGAGCAGTACTTC CASSISARQHYEQYF
. TRBJ1-1 . TRBV12-5 TGTGCTAGTGGTTTAGGGGTGGGAGGCACTGAAGCTTTCTTT CASGLGVGGTEAFF
TRBD2 TRBJ2-1 many TRBV4-3 TGCGCCAGCAGCCAAGACCCACCAAGCGGGAGTTGGAACAATGAGCAGTTCTTC CASSQDPPSGSWNNEQFF
. TRBJ1-5 . TRBV5-5 TGTGCCAGCAGCTTGGAGCGGGGGTACCAGCCCCAGCATTTT CASSLERGYQPQHF
. TRBJ2-7 few TRBV20-1 TGCAGTGCGGCCCACGGGCAGGGCAGCTACGAGCAGTACTTC CSAAHGQGSYEQYF
. TRBJ2-3 . TRBV20-1 TGCAGTGTTCTGGGGAGAGATACGCAGTATTTT CSVLGRDTQYF
TRBD2 TRBJ2-3 few TRBV7-9 TGTGCCAGCAGCCCAACACTAGCGCCGGGGACAGATACGCAGTATTTT CASSPTLAPGTDTQYF
. TRBJ2-2 few TRBV9 TGTGCCAGCAGCGTAGCTGATGCGAACACCGGGGAGCTGTTTTTT CASSVADANTGELFF
. TRBJ2-1 many TRBV9 TGTGCCAGCAGCGTAGGGGCTGGGTGGGGTGGAGATGAGCAGTTCTTC CASSVGAGWGGDEQFF
. TRBJ2-1 . TRBV7-2 TGTGCCAGCAGCTTCTCCGGGACCCCTGGATACGGTGAGCAGTTCTTC CASSFSGTPGYGEQFF
TRBD2 TRBJ2-1 . TRBV7-2 TGTGCCAGCAGAAGATCGGGTTTAGCGGGAGGGCATGAGCAGTTCTTC CASRRSGLAGGHEQFF
TRBD1 TRBJ1-1 few TRBV20-1 TGCAGTGCTAAGATCAGGGGGCGCGCAACTGAAGCTTTCTTT CSAKIRGRATEAFF
. TRBJ2-1 . TRBV4-2 TGTGCCAGCAGCCGTGGGTTAGCGGAACTATACAATGAGCAGTTCTTC CASSRGLAELYNEQFF
. TRBJ2-1 few TRBV9 TGTGCCAGCAGCGGCCATCGCGCCGGGGAACCCCCCAATGAGCAGTTCTTC CASSGHRAGEPPNEQFF
. TRBJ1-1 . TRBV3-1 TGTGCCAGCAGCCAAGCGCAATTGACCGGCACTGAAGCTTTCTTT CASSQAQLTGTEAFF
TRBD2 TRBJ2-1 . TRBV3-1 TGTGCCAGCAGCCATTCTAGCGGGAGGAAGTCCTACAATGAGCAGTTCTTC CASSHSSGRKSYNEQFF
TRBD1 TRBJ2-7 . TRBV20-1 TGCAGTGCCCTGGGACAGATCTCCTACGAGCAGTACTTC CSALGQISYEQYF
. TRBJ2-7 . TRBV6-5 TGTGCCAGCAGTTTAGTGAGTTCGGGAGACGAGCAGTACTTC CASSLVSSGDEQYF
. TRBJ2-3 . TRBV10-3 TGTGCCATCAGTGAGTCGACTCCAGATACGCAGTATTTT CAISESTPDTQYF
TRBD1 TRBJ1-5 . TRBV5-5 TGTGCCAGCAGCGCCGGGACAGGATTAAATCAGCCCCAGCATTTT CASSAGTGLNQPQHF
TRBD2 TRBJ2-5 . TRBV6-2/TRBV6-3 TGTGCCAGCAGGCGCGGGGGACTAGCGGTTCCTCAAGAGACCCAGTACTTC CASRRGGLAVPQETQYF
TRBD2 TRBJ2-1 few TRBV3-1 TGTGCCAGCAGCCGACTAGCGGGAGTTAGAAATGAGCAGTTCTTC CASSRLAGVRNEQFF
. TRBJ2-3 . TRBV6-1 TGTGCCACCCGGGGACCGGGAGTCACAGATACGCAGTATTTT CATRGPGVTDTQYF
. TRBJ2-5 . TRBV6-1 TGTGCCAGCAGAGTACAGGGCCAAGAGACCCAGTACTTC CASRVQGQETQYF
TRBD1 TRBJ1-4 . TRBV20-1 TGCAGTGCAAGCCAGGGGGTTAATGAAAAACTGTTTTTT CSASQGVNEKLFF
. TRBJ1-2 few TRBV27 TGTGCCAGCAGTTTATTGTCAGGGATGGGTGGCTACACCTTC CASSLLSGMGGYTF
. TRBJ2-7 many TRBV5-6 TGTGCCAGCAGATCGGGGGTCTACGAGCAGTACTTC CASRSGVYEQYF
. TRBJ2-7 few TRBV10-3 TGTGCCATCAGTGAGGGTACAGATAAACAGTACTTC CAISEGTDKQYF
. TRBJ2-3 few TRBV3-1 TGTGCCAGCAGCCAATTTTACCGACCAGATACGCAGTATTTT CASSQFYRPDTQYF
. TRBJ2-3 . TRBV12-5 TGTGCTAGTGGCACGGACTACCCTAGCACAGATACGCAGTATTTT CASGTDYPSTDTQYF
. TRBJ2-3 few TRBV20-1 TGCAGTGCTAGCTGGGTGGGGGCACTCGGAGATACGCAGTATTTT CSASWVGALGDTQYF
. TRBJ1-1 . TRBV10-3 TGTGCCATCAGTGATACGGGGAACACTGAAGCTTTCTTT CAISDTGNTEAFF
TRBD2 TRBJ2-1 few TRBV5-1 TGCGCCAGCAGCTTAGGAGCTAGCGGAAACTCCTACAATGAGCAGTTCTTC CASSLGASGNSYNEQFF
TRBD1 TRBJ2-7 few TRBV29-1 TGCAGCGTTGGCTATCACCCAGGGGGATACGAGCAGTACTTC CSVGYHPGGYEQYF
. TRBJ2-7 few TRBV13 TGTGCCAGCAGCCGCCGGGACCACTCCTCCTACGAGCAGTACTTC CASSRRDHSSYEQYF
TRBD2 TRBJ2-5 . TRBV20-1 TGCAGTGCCCGAGGGGGGACTAGCGGGAGGGCGGGGACCCAGTACTTC CSARGGTSGRAGTQYF
TRBD2 TRBJ2-1 . TRBV7-9 TGTGCCAGCAGACGGACTAGCGGACACTACAATGAGCAGTTCTTC CASRRTSGHYNEQFF
. TRBJ1-4 few TRBV6-1 TGTGCCATAACGGCTACAACTAATGAAAAACTGTTTTTT CAITATTNEKLFF
. TRBJ2-3 many TRBV7-8 TGTGCCAGCAGCCCCGAGGAGGGAGATACGCAGTATTTT CASSPEEGDTQYF
. TRBJ1-1 . TRBV5-5 TGTGCCAGCAGCTTGGATGTGGGCTCGGCTTTCTTT CASSLDVGSAFF
. TRBJ2-3 few TRBV20-1 TGCAGTGCTAGTGTGTCAGGGAATACAGATACGCAGTATTTT CSASVSGNTDTQYF
. TRBJ1-6 few TRBV5-1 TGCGCCAGCAGCTTGGAACGAGATTCACCCCTCCACTTT CASSLERDSPLHF
. TRBJ2-5 . TRBV14 TGTGCCAGCAGCCTCTTCGGGGGGCCAGAGACCCAGTACTTC CASSLFGGPETQYF
TRBD2 TRBJ2-3 . TRBV28 TGTGCCAGCAGTGAAAGCGGGGGGGCGCGGGATACGCAGTATTTT CASSESGGARDTQYF
TRBD2 TRBJ2-5 . TRBV27 TGTGCCAGCAGTCCCCGAGGTGCGGGGGGAGAGACCCAGTACTTC CASSPRGAGGETQYF
. TRBJ2-5 few TRBV4-3 TGCGCCAGCAGCCAATCAATACTACTGCAGATGACCCAGTACTTC CASSQSILLQMTQYF
. TRBJ1-2 . TRBV27 TGTGCCAGCAGTGTACCCGGCGGGGCTGGCTACACCTTC CASSVPGGAGYTF
TRBD1 TRBJ2-7 . TRBV7-6 TGTGCCAGCAGCTTAGGGGGGACAGACTACGAGCAGTACTTC CASSLGGTDYEQYF
TRBD1 TRBJ1-3 few TRBV6-5 TGTGCCAGCAGTTTGGGACAGGGGTCAAACACCATATATTTT CASSLGQGSNTIYF